Listed here are 2 T cell receptor beta chains from one sample, sequenced in a study of OX40 agonist ivuxolimab in advanced cancers. The table came from immunoSEQ multiplex PCR; TCRdb's copy has only in-frame clones and leaves some out. This repertoire shows about 78,000 clones, almost 95% found once; its top ten account for around 2.8%. Sequenced here: CD4+ or CD8+ T cells sorted from blood, sampled in a trial of the OX40 agonist ivuxolimab. These receptors were obtained from an adult with an advanced solid tumor such as melanoma, head and neck, liver or kidney cancer.

The rearrangement joins TRBV11-3 to TRBJ1-1; D gene unclear. The V gene's germline CDR1 is SGHNT and CDR2 YENEEA. The CDR3 covers 13 residues. Deletions cut 5 bases from V and 0 bases from J, with 7 bases between. In DNA, the CDR3 is TGTGCCAGCAGCACCGGGGTGAACACTGAAGCTTTCTTT. Translation: CASSTGVNTEAFF.

This clone was counted a single time. V usage is TRBV27 and J usage is TRBJ1-1; no clear D gene. The CDR3 has 14 residues. The V end lost 2 bases, the J end lost 0 bases, and 7 bases lay between the germline ends. Germline V gives CDR1 MNHEY, CDR2 SMNVEV (reference sequence). CDR3 sequence (DNA): TGTGCCAGCAGTTTACGGCGGTTGAACACTGAAGCTTTCTTT. Amino acid sequence: CASSLRRLNTEAFF.